This T cell receptor beta chain was sequenced in a study of cytotoxic CD8 clonotypes in ibrutinib-treated CLL. Investigators sought sequencing depths of between 1 in 200,000 and 1 in 1 million T cells. Here immunoSEQ multiplex PCR was the method, and the copy in TCRdb shows in-frame clones only, minus some. Of about 80,000 clones in the sample, roughly 77% are singletons; the top ten hold 4.8%. Trimming stripped 5 bases from V and 1 base from J, with 14 bases between. Germline values: CDR1 SGHNT, CDR2 YENEEA. CDR3 length: 15 residues. The genes are TRBV11-3 and TRBJ2-5; TRBD1 might be the D (6 bases). The TCR originated in a human donor with chronic lymphocytic leukemia. The input for sequencing was PBMCs, taken after 12 months of ibrutinib treatment. The CDR3 spells CASSAQTGPQETQYF. For the CDR3, the DNA is TGTGCCAGCAGCGCCCAGACAGGCCCCCAAGAGACCCAGTACTTC. The full variable domain, rest sourced from reference TRBV11-3 and TRBJ2-5, is EAGVVQSPRYKIIEKKQPVAFWCNPISGHNTLYWYLQNLGQGPELLIRYENEEAVDDSQLPKDRFSAERLKGVDSTLKIQPAELGDSAVYLCASSAQTGPQETQYFGPGTRLLVL.